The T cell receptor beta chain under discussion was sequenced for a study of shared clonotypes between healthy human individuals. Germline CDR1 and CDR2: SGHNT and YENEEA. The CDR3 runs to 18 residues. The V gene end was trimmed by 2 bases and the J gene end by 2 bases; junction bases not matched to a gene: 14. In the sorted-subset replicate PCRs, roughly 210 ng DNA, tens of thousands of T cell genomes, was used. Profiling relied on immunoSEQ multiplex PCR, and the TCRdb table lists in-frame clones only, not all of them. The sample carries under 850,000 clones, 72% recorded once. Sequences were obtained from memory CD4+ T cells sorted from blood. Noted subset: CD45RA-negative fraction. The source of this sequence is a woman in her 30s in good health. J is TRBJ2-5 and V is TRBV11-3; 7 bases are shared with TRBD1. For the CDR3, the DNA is TGTGCCAGCAGCTTATCAACCCCGGGACAGAATCTACAAGAGACCCAGTACTTC. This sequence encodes CASSLSTPGQNLQETQYF.